Below, one T cell receptor beta chain is given with its context. In the original analysis: Reference gene primers were amplified, and this amplification served to estimate nucleated cell counts. Sequencing was performed with immunoSEQ multiplex PCR; in TCRdb, only in-frame clones are kept and a portion is missing. V and J calls plus clone size are reproduced from that table; the DNA served to infer D and trimming. The sample carries roughly 150,000 clones, around 85% recorded once. CDR3 size: 15 residues. Germline-derived CDR1 and CDR2 are SQVTM and ANQGSEA. After removal of 5 bases from V and 1 base from J, the junction contained 7 bases not matched to a gene. This sample is part of a study of blood T cell repertoires in COVID-19. Whole-study context: The study drew acute and convalescent COVID-19 samples from the United States, Italy and Spain. Sources were T cells, B-cell-depleted T cells, or PBMCs; the material itself was cDNA or gDNA.

The rearrangement joins TRBV29-1 to TRBJ1-1; 10 nucleotides agree with TRBD1. The sequence came from a woman aged 70 to 79 with acute or convalescent COVID-19. Specimen: peripheral blood. The CDR3 DNA reads TGCAGCGTTTCGAGGGACAGGGGAAAGAACACTGAAGCTTTCTTT. Its translation: CSVSRDRGKNTEAFF.